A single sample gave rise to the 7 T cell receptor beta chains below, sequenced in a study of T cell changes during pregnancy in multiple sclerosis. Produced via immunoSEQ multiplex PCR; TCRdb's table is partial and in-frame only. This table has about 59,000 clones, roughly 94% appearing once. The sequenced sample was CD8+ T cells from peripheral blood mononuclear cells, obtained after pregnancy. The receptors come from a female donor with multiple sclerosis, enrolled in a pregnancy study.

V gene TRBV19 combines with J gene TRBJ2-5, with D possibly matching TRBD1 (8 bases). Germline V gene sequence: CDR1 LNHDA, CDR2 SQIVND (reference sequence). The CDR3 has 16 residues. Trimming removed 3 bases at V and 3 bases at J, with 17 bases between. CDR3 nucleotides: TGTGCCAGTAGTATCTGGGGCGGGGGACAGGAAGAGACCCAGTACTTC. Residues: CASSIWGGGQEETQYF. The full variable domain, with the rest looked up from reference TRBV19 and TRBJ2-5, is DGGITQSPKYLFRKEGQNVTLSCEQNLNHDAMYWYRQDPGQGLRLIYYSQIVNDFQKGDIAEGYSVSREKKESFPLTVTSAQKNPTAFYLCASSIWGGGQEETQYFGPGTRLLVL.

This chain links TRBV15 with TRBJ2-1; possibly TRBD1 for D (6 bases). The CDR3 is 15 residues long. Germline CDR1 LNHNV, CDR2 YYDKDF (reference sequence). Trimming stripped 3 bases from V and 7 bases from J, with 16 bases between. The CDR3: CATSRGRAGVNEQFF. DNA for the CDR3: TGTGCCACCAGCAGGGGGCGGGCAGGGGTTAATGAGCAGTTCTTC.

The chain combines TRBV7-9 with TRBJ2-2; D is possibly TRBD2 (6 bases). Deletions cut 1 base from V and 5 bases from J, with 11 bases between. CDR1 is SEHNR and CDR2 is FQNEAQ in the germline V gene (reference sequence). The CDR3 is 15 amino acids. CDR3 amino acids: CASSLGLAQTGELFF. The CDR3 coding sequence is TGTGCCAGCAGCTTAGGCCTAGCGCAAACCGGGGAGCTGTTTTTT.

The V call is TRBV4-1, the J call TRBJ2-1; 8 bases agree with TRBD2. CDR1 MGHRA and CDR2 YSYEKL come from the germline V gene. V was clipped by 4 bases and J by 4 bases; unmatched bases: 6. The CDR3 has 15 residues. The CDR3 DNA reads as TGCGCCAGCAGCCCCCTTGGCGGGGGGTACAATGAGCAGTTCTTC. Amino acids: CASSPLGGGYNEQFF.

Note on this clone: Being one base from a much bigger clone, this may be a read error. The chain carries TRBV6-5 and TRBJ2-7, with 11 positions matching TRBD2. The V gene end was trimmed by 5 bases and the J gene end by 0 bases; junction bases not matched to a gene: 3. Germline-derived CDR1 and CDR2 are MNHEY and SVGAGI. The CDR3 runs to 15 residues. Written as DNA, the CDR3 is TGTGCCAGCAGTCAAGGACTAGCGGGCTCCTACGAGCAGTACTTC. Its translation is CASSQGLAGSYEQYF.

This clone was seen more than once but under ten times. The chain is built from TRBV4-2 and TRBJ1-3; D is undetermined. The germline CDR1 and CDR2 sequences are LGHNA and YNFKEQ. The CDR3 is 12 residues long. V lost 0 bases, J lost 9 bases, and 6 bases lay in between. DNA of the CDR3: TGTGCCAGCAGCCAAGAAGTCGGCACCATATATTTT. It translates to CASSQEVGTIYF.

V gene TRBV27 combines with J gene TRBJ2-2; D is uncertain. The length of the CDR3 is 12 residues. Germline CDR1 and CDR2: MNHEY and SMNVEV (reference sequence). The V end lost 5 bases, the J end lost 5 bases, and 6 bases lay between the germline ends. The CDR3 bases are TGTGCCAGCAGTGTTCCGACCGGGGAGCTGTTTTTT. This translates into CASSVPTGELFF.